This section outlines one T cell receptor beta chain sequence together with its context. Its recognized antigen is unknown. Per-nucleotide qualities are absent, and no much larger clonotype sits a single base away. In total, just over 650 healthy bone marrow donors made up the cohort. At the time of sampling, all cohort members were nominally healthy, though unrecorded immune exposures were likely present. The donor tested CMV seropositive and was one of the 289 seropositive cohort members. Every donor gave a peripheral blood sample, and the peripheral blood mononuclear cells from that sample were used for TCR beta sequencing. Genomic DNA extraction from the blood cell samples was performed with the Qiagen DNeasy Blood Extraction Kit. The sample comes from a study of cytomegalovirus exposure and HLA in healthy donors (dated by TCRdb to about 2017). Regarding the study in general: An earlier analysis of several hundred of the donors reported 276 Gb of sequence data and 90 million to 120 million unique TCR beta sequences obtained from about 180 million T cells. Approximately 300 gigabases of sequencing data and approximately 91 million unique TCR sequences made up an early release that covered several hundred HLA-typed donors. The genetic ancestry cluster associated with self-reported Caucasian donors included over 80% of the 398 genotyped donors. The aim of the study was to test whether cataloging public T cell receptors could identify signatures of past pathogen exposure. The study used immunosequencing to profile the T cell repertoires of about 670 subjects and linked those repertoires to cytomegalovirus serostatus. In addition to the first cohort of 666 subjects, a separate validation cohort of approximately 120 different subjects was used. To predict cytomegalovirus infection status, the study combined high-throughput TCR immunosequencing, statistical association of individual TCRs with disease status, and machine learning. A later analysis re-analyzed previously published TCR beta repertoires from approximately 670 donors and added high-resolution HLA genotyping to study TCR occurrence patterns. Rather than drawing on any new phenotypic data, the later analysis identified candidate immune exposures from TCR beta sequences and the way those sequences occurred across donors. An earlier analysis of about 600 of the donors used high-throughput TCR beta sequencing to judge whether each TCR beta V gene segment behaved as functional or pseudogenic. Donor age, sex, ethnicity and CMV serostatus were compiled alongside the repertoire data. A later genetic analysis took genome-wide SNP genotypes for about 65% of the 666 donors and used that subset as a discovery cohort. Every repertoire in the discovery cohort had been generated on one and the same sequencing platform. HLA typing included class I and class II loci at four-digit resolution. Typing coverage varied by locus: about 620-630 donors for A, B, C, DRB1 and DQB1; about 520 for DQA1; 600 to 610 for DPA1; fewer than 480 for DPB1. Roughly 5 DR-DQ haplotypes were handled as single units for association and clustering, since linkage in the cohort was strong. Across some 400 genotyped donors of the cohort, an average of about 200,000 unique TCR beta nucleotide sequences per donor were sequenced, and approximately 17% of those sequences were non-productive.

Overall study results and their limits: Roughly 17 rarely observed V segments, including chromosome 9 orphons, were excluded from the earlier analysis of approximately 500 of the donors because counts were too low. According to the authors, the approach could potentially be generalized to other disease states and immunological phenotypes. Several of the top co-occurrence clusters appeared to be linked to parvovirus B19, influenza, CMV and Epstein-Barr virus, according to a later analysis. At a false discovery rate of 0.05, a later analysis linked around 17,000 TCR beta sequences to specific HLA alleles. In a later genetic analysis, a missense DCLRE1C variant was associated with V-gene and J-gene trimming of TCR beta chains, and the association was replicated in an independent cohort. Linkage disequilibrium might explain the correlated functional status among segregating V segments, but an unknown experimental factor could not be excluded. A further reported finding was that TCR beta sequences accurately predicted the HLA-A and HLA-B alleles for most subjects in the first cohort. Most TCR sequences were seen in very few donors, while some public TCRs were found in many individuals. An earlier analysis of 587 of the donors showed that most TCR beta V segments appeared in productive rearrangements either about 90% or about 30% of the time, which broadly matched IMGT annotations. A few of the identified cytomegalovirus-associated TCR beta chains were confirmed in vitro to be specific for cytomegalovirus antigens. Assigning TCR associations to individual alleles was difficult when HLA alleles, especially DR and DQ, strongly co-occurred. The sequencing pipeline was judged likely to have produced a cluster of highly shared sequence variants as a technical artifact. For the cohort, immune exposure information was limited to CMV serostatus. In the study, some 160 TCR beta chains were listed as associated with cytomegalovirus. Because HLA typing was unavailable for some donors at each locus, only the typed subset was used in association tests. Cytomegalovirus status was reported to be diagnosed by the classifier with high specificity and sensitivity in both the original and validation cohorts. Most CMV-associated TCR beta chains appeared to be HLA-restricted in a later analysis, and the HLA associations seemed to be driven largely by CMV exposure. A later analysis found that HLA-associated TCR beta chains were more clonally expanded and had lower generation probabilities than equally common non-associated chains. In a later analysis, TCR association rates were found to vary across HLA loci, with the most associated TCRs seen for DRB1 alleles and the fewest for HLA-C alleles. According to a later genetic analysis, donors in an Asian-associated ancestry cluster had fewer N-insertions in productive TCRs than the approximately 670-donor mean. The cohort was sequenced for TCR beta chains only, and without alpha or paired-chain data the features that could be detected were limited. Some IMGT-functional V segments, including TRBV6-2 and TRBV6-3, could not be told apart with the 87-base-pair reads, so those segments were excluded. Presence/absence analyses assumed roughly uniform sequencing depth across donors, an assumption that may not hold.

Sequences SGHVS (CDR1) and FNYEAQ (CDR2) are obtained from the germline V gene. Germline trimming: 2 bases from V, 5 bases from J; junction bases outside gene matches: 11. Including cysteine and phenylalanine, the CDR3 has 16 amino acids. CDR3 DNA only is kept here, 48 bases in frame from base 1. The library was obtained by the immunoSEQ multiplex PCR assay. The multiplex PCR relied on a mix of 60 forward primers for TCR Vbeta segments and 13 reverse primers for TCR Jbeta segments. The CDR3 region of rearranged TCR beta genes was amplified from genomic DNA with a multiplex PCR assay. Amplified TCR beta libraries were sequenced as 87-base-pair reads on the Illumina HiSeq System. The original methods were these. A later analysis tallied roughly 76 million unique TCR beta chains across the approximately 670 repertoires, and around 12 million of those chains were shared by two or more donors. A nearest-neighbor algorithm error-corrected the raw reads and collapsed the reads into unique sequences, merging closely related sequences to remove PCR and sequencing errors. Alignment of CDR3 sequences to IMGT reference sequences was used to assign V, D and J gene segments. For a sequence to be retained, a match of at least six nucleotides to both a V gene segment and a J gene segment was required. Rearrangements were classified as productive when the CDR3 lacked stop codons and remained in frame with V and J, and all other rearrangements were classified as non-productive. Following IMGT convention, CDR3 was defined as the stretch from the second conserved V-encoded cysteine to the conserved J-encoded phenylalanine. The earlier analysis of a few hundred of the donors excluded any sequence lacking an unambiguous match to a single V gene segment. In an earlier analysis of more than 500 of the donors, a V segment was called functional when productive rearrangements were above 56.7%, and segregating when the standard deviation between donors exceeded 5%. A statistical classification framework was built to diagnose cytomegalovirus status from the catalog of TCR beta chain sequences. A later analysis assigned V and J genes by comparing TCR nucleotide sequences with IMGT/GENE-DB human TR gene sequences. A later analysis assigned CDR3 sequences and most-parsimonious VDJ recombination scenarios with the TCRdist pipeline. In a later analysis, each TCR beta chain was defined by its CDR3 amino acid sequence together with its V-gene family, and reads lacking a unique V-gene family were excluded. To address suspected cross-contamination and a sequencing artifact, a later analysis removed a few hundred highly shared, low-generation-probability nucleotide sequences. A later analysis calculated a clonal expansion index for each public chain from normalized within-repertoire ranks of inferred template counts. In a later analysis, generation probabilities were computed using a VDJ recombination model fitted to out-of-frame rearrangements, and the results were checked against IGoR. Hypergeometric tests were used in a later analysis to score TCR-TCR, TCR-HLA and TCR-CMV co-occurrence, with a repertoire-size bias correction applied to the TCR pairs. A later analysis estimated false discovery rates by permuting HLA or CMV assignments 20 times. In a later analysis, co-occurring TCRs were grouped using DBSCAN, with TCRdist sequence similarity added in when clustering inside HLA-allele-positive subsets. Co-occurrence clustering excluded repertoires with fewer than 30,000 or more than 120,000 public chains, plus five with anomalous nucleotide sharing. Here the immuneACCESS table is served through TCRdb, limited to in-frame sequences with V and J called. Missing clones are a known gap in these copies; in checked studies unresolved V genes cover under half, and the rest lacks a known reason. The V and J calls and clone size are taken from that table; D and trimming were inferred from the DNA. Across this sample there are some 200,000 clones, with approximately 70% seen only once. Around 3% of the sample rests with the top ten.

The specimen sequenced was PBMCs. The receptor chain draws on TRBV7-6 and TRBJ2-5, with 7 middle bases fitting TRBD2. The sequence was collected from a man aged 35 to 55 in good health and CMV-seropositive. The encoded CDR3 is CASSLREWRGGETQYF. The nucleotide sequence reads TGTGCCAGCAGCTTACGAGAGTGGCGGGGAGGGGAGACCCAGTACTTC.